These 32 T cell receptor beta chains came from one sample sequenced in a study of T-cell memory formation after mild COVID-19 (dated by TCRdb to the early 2020s). Library generation was performed with 5' RACE. The instrument was an Illumina NovaSeq 6000. The public reads were reanalyzed by TCRdb: fastp trimming at Q25, MiXCR alignment, in-frame beta chains only. Each CDR3 protein gets just one entry, which takes the most common genes and DNA from the rows behind it. This sample comprises about 400,000 distinct CDR3 sequences, around a sixth of them detected only once. About a fifth of the sample is in the top ten clones. The sample comprised PBMCs or a T cell subset sorted from them (not recorded which). These receptor sequences come from a young man who had mild COVID-19 (a few samples of this study predate the infection). The sample titles of this study are shuffled in the database, so cell type and time point are left out; the donor was told from shared clones.

The chain couples TRBV25-1 to TRBJ2-3, with D tentatively TRBD2 (6 bases). CDR3 length equals 17 residues. Trimming cost V 2 bases and J 1 base, with 16 bases left between them. From germline, CDR1 is MGHDK and CDR2 SYGVNS. The CDR3 coding sequence is TGTGCCAGCAGTGAAATTGGGGGTGGCGGGGGCACAGATACGCAGTATTTT. Its translation is CASSEIGGGGGTDTQYF.

This clonotype was detected only a few times. The chain combines TRBV7-9 with TRBJ2-7; 7 bases are a match to TRBD1. Per germline, CDR1 SEHNR and CDR2 FQNEAQ (reference sequence). Trimming removed 6 bases from V and 1 base from J; junction bases left unmatched: 9. The CDR3 spans 15 residues. DNA for the CDR3: TGTGCCAGCAGTGGACAGGACCAATTTTCCTACGAGCAGTACTTC. Translation: CASSGQDQFSYEQYF.

The gene calls are TRBV28 and TRBJ2-5; D is undetermined. Per the germline V gene, CDR1 is MDHEN and CDR2 is SYDVKM. This CDR3 contains 14 residues. V dropped 5 bases and J dropped 5 bases, with 15 bases sitting between them. The CDR3: CASSESSLWETQYF. CDR3 DNA sequence: TGTGCCAGCAGTGAGTCCTCCCTGTGGGAGACCCAGTACTTC.

The V and J genes are TRBV6-6 and TRBJ2-1; no reliable D call. The CDR3 spans 13 residues. Germline V gene data show CDR1 as MNHNY and CDR2 as SVGAGI (reference sequence). V was cut by 2 bases and J by 15 bases, with 17 bases left in between. CDR3 nucleotides: TGTGCCAGCAGTTACGACTCTACTGGGGTTCGGTTCTTC. This encodes CASSYDSTGVRFF.

The gene calls are TRBV24-1 and TRBJ1-5; a possible D gene is TRBD1 (5 bases). The CDR3 has 14 residues. The germline CDR1 and CDR2 sequences are KGHDR and SFDVKD. The V end lost 4 bases, the J end lost 2 bases, and 8 bases lay between the germline ends. CDR3 region: CATSEAGRNQPQHF. The CDR3 bases are TGTGCCACCAGTGAAGCAGGGCGCAATCAGCCCCAGCATTTT.

The genes are TRBV4-2 and TRBJ2-1, with D possibly TRBD2 on 5 matching bases. Germline V gives CDR1 LGHNA, CDR2 YNFKEQ. There are 14 residues in the CDR3. V shed 0 bases and J shed 10 bases, with 13 bases lying between them. Here the CDR3 reads CASSQERGRREQFF. DNA for the CDR3: TGTGCCAGCAGCCAAGAACGCGGCAGGAGGGAGCAGTTCTTC.

This clonotype was observed many times. The genes are TRBV2 and TRBJ2-1, with TRBD1 matching 7 bases. CDR3 size: 14 residues. Germline V gives CDR1 SNHLY, CDR2 FYNNEI. The trim removed 4 bases at V and 6 bases at J, leaving 6 bases unmatched. This CDR3 is CASSASTGTNEQFF. CDR3 in DNA: TGTGCCAGCAGTGCGTCGACAGGGACCAATGAGCAGTTCTTC.

The rearrangement joins TRBV5-1 to TRBJ2-3; D not resolved. This CDR3 has 14 amino acids. CDR1 is SGHRS, CDR2 YFSETQ, per germline. With 1 base removed from V and 5 bases from J, the gap between germline ends came to 11 bases. CDR3 in DNA: TGCGCCAGCAGCTTGTCTGACACGTTAGATACGCAGTATTTT. Amino acids: CASSLSDTLDTQYF. Looking up the rest from reference TRBV5-1 and TRBJ2-3 gives the full variable domain: KAGVTQTPRYLIKTRGQQVTLSCSPISGHRSVSWYQQTPGQGLQFLFEYFSETQRNKGNFPGRFSGRQFSNSRSEMNVSTLELGDSALYLCASSLSDTLDTQYFGPGTRLTVL.

CDR3 loop: CASSYSTGNNGYTF. The CDR3 nucleotides read TGTGCCAGCAGTTACTCGACAGGGAACAATGGCTACACCTTC. V and J are TRBV6-6 and TRBJ1-2, with 7 bases lining up with TRBD1. Per the germline V gene, CDR1 is MNHNY and CDR2 is SVGAGI (reference sequence). Trimming took 0 bases from V and 6 from J; bases not matched to a gene: 4. The CDR3 loop spans 14 amino acids.

The V call is TRBV6-2 or TRBV6-3, the J call TRBJ1-1, with 9 bases matching TRBD1. The V gene end was trimmed by 1 base and the J gene end by 8 bases; junction bases not matched to a gene: 5. CDR1 is MNHEY, CDR2 SVGEGT, per germline. The CDR3 totals 14 residues. The CDR3 protein is CASSYWGTGSEAFF. The CDR3 nucleotides read TGTGCCAGCAGTTACTGGGGGACAGGGTCGGAAGCTTTCTTT.

The sample holds many counts of this clonotype. V and J are TRBV28 and TRBJ1-5, with D hard to call. V was pared by 3 bases and J by 1 base, with 7 bases between. The CDR3 extends over 14 amino acids. Germline V gene data show CDR1 as MDHEN and CDR2 as SYDVKM. In DNA form, the CDR3 reads TGTGCCAGCAGTTTCGGAGGGAGCAATCAGCCCCAGCATTTT. Translated: CASSFGGSNQPQHF.

This sequence joins TRBV21-1 and TRBJ2-5. TRBV21-1 is an annotated pseudogene. This CDR3 comprises 13 residues. CDR3 in amino acids: CASSLQSVQTQYF. The CDR3 DNA reads as TGTGCCAGCAGCTTGCAAAGCGTCCAGACCCAGTACTTC.

This chain links TRBV20-1 with TRBJ2-1; 8 bases align to TRBD2. Looked up from germline, CDR1 is DFQATT and CDR2 is SNEGSKA (reference sequence). The CDR3 covers 14 residues. J gave up 7 bases and V 5 bases, and 10 bases lay outside the gene matches. The CDR3 loop reads CSAERGPSENEQFF. In DNA, the CDR3 is TGCAGTGCTGAGCGGGGGCCGAGCGAGAATGAGCAGTTCTTC.

Only a few counts were recorded for this clonotype. The gene calls are TRBV7-9 and TRBJ1-1; D remains ambiguous. Germline loops: CDR1 SEHNR, CDR2 FQNEAQ (reference sequence). Deletions cut 0 bases from V and 4 bases from J, with 12 bases between. This CDR3 has 15 residues. DNA for the CDR3: TGTGCCAGCAGCTTAGCTGCGATCCGTCTCACTGAAGCTTTCTTT. Its translation is CASSLAAIRLTEAFF. Variable domain in full (rest from reference TRBV7-9 and TRBJ1-1): DTGVSQNPRHKITKRGQNVTFRCDPISEHNRLYWYRQTLGQGPEFLTYFQNEAQLEKSRLLSDRFSAERPKGSFSTLEIQRTEQGDSAMYLCASSLAAIRLTEAFFGQGTRLTVV.

CDR3 in amino acids: CATSEGQGAHQPQHF. CDR3 coding DNA: TGTGCCACCAGTGAAGGACAGGGGGCCCATCAGCCCCAGCATTTT. The J gene is TRBJ1-5, the V gene TRBV24-1; 11 bases line up with TRBD1. V lost 4 bases, J lost 5 bases, and 3 bases stayed unmatched. The V gene's germline CDR1 is KGHDR and CDR2 SFDVKD. CDR3 length: 15 residues.

The genes are TRBV29-1 and TRBJ2-5; 8 bases agree with TRBD1. The CDR3 spans 13 residues. CDR1 is SQVTM and CDR2 is ANQGSEA in the germline V gene. With V trimmed by 6 bases and J by 5 bases, 8 bases remained unmatched. The CDR3 is CSVRTGPWETQYF. The CDR3 DNA reads TGCAGCGTCCGGACAGGGCCGTGGGAGACCCAGTACTTC.

The sample holds a few counts of this clonotype. J is TRBJ2-3 and V is TRBV4-3; 11 bases map to TRBD2. The CDR3 extends over 16 amino acids. The junction had 1 base not matched to a gene; V was cut back by 1 base and J by 1 base. CDR1 is LGHNA, CDR2 YSLEER, per germline. The CDR3 sequence is CASSQVTSGGTDTQYF. CDR3 DNA sequence: TGCGCCAGCAGCCAAGTGACTAGCGGGGGCACAGATACGCAGTATTTT.

This sequence joins TRBV24-1 and TRBJ2-5; the match to TRBD1 covers 7 bases. Germline V lookup: CDR1 KGHDR, CDR2 SFDVKD. This CDR3 comprises 17 residues. With 1 base clipped from V and 1 base from J, the junction kept 8 bases outside the gene matches. CDR3 DNA: TGTGCCACCAGTGATTTCCGGGACAGTAGGGGCCAAGAGACCCAGTACTTC. It is translated as CATSDFRDSRGQETQYF.

This chain joins TRBV6-6 and TRBJ2-3; the match to TRBD2 covers 7 bases. CDR3 length equals 17 residues. Germline values: CDR1 MNHNY, CDR2 SVGAGI (reference sequence). Trimming at V came to 6 bases and at J to 0 bases, leaving 12 bases not matched to a gene. CDR3 protein: CASRSRGPSGSTDTQYF. Written as DNA, the CDR3 is TGTGCCAGCAGATCTCGGGGTCCTAGCGGTAGCACAGATACGCAGTATTTT.

The CDR3: CASSLIGLAVQETQYF. In DNA, the CDR3 is TGTGCCAGCAGCCTAATAGGACTAGCGGTTCAAGAGACCCAGTACTTC. The V and J genes are TRBV4-2 and TRBJ2-5; 10 bases are a match to TRBD2. This CDR3 contains 16 residues. The germline gives CDR1 LGHNA, CDR2 YNFKEQ. The junction had 7 bases not matched to a gene; V was cut back by 4 bases and J by 2 bases.

The V and J genes are TRBV5-1 and TRBJ2-7; D gene ambiguous. CDR3 length: 14 amino acids. V lost 3 bases and J 3 bases, leaving 13 bases between the germline ends. From germline, CDR1 is SGHRS and CDR2 YFSETQ. CDR3 nucleotide sequence: TGCGCCAGCAGCTCGTGGCCCAGTAGCTACGAGCAGTACTTC. This gives the protein CASSSWPSSYEQYF.

This clonotype came up a few times. This rearrangement joins TRBV20-1 to TRBJ2-1; 8 positions match TRBD1. This CDR3 is 15 amino acids long. The V gene end was trimmed by 2 bases and the J gene end by 7 bases; junction bases not matched to a gene: 10. Per germline, CDR1 DFQATT and CDR2 SNEGSKA (reference sequence). The CDR3 reads CSARHFRTGRNEQFF. The DNA of the CDR3 is TGCAGTGCTAGACATTTCCGGACAGGGAGGAATGAGCAGTTCTTC.

This clonotype occurred many times. The genes are TRBV4-1 and TRBJ2-7; TRBD1 or TRBD2 may be the D gene (5 bases each). Germline assignment: CDR1 MGHRA and CDR2 YSYEKL. The CDR3 contains 14 residues. The V gene lost 2 bases and the J gene lost 9 bases, with 17 bases spanning the gap. Here the CDR3 DNA reads TGCGCCAGCAGCCAAACGGGACGACCTTACTTGCAGTACTTC. Its protein is CASSQTGRPYLQYF.

In its sample, this clonotype was seen many times. The chain joins TRBV25-1 to TRBJ1-5, with a possible D match to TRBD1 (5 bases). Germline CDR1 and CDR2: MGHDK and SYGVNS. The CDR3 is 15 residues long. The V gene lost 7 bases and the J gene lost 2 bases, with 15 bases spanning the gap. The CDR3 protein is CASTGERGGNQPQHF. In DNA form, the CDR3 reads TGTGCCAGCACCGGAGAAAGGGGAGGCAATCAGCCCCAGCATTTT.

The table lists this clonotype with a few counts. This chain joins TRBV12-3 or TRBV12-4 and TRBJ2-1, with a weak D call TRBD2 (5 bases). The V and J ends lost 6 bases and 0 bases respectively, with 18 bases between them. CDR3 length: 17 residues. CDR3 bases: TGTGCCAGCAGCCGATTCAGCGGTGAAAGCTCCTACAATGAGCAGTTCTTC. Protein sequence: CASSRFSGESSYNEQFF.

This chain uses TRBV20-1 with TRBJ2-5, with TRBD1 as a possible D gene (6 bases). Trimming took off 3 bases at V and 1 base at J, with 15 bases between the two ends. Germline V gives CDR1 DFQATT, CDR2 SNEGSKA (reference sequence). CDR3 length: 15 residues. The CDR3 reads CSASLAQGIQETQYF. CDR3 nucleotide sequence: TGCAGTGCTAGTTTGGCACAGGGTATCCAAGAGACCCAGTACTTC.

This clonotype was seen only a few times. This chain uses TRBV7-9 with TRBJ2-3; a weak D match, TRBD1 (6 bases). The CDR3 consists of 15 residues. V was clipped by 5 bases and J by 4 bases, with 16 bases between them. CDR1 SEHNR and CDR2 FQNEAQ come from the germline V gene (reference sequence). As DNA, the CDR3 is TGTGCCAGCAGCCCCCTTACAGGGTTAGCAGATACGCAGTATTTT. This gives the protein CASSPLTGLADTQYF.

This clonotype appeared a few times. The chain uses TRBV7-2 and TRBJ2-2; D is unresolved. CDR1 is SGHTA and CDR2 is FQGNSA in the germline V gene. With 5 bases removed from V and 0 bases from J, the gap between germline ends came to 16 bases. The CDR3 spans 17 residues. CDR3 nucleotides: TGTGCCAGCAGCCGACGGACGGAAGATTCGAACACCGGGGAGCTGTTTTTT. This sequence encodes CASSRRTEDSNTGELFF.

This chain connects TRBV29-1 to TRBJ2-1; tentatively, D is TRBD2 (5 bases). Germline-derived CDR1 and CDR2 are SQVTM and ANQGSEA. V was clipped by 5 bases and J by 7 bases, with 12 bases between them. CDR3 size: 12 residues. The CDR3 here is CSVLSRVNEQFF. The DNA for the CDR3 is TGCAGCGTTCTGTCGAGGGTGAATGAGCAGTTCTTC.

This clonotype was detected only a few times. V is TRBV24-1 and J is TRBJ2-2; no firm D call. CDR1 is KGHDR, CDR2 SFDVKD, per germline. Trimming took 3 bases from V and 7 from J, leaving 11 bases between them. The CDR3 loop spans 14 amino acids. CDR3 bases: TGTGCCACCAGTGATATCCAGGTTCACGGGGAGCTGTTTTTT. The encoded protein is CATSDIQVHGELFF.

The chain joins TRBV6-2 or TRBV6-3 to TRBJ2-1; 10 nucleotides align to TRBD2. J lost 4 bases, V lost 8 bases, and 8 bases had no gene match. Germline V gene lookup returns CDR1 MNHEY and CDR2 SVGEGT. This CDR3 contains 15 residues. For the CDR3, the DNA is TGTGCCAGCGACCCGGGACTAGCGAATTACAATGAGCAGTTCTTC. It specifies CASDPGLANYNEQFF.

This clonotype was seen repeatedly, ten times or more. The CDR3 sequence: CASSPRPRGKETQYF. The CDR3 DNA is TGTGCCAGCAGCCCCCGCCCGAGAGGGAAAGAGACCCAGTACTTC. This chain joins TRBV7-2 and TRBJ2-5; a possible D gene is TRBD2 (5 bases). The V end was cut by 5 bases, the J end by 3 bases, with 16 bases between. The CDR3 has 15 residues. Germline V gives CDR1 SGHTA, CDR2 FQGNSA.